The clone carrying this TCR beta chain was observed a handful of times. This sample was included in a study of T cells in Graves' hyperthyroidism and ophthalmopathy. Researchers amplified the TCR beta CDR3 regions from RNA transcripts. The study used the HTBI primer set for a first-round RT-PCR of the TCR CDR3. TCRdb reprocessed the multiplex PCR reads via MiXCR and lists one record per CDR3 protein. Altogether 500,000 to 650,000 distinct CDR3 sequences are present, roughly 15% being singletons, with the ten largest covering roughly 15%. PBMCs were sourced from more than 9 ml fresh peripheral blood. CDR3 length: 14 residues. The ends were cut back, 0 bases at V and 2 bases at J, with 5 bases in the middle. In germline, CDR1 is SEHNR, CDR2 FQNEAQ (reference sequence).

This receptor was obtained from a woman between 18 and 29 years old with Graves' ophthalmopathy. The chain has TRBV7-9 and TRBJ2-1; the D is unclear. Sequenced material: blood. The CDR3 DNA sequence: TGTGCCAGCAGCTTAGCGGTACCCTACAATGAGCAGTTCTTC. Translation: CASSLAVPYNEQFF.